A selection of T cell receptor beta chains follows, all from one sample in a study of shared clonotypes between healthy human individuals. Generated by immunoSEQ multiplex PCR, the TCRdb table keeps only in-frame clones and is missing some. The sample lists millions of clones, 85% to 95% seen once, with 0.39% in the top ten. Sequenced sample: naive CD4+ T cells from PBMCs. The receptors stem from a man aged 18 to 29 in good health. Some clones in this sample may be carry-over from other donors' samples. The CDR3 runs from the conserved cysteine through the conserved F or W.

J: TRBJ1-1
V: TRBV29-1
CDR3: CSATGAGTEAFF

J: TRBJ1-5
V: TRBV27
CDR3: CASSSGGAGNQPQHF

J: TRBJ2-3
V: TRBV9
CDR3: CASSLGLAVSHTQYF

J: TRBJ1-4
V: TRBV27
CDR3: CASSLFGVSTNEKLFF

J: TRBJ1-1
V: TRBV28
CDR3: CASSLPGARTEAFF

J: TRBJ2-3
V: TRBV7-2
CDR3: CASSLAGGTDTQYF

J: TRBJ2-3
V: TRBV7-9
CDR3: CASSSWSRYTDTQYF

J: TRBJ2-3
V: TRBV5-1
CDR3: CASSYIAGLTDTQYF

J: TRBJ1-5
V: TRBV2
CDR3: CASRFENNQPQHF

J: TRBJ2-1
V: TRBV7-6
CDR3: CASSLGLRGKVGNEQFF

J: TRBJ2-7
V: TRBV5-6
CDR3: CASSFLSYSNYEQYF

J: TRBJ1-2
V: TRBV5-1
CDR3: CASTRDGTGGRGDYGYTF

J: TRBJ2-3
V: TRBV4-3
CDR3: CASSQGDYQSDTQYF

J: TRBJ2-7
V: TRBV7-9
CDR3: CASSRSGLAGGSLPF

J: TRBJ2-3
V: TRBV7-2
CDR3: CASSLAGGMADTQYF

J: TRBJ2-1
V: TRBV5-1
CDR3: CASNQGSSYNEQFF

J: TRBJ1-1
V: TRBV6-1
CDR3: CASSDPGTGSVEAFF

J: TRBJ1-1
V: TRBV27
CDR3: CASSPGTGDLDTEAFF

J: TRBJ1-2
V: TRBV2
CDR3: CASSGQGSGYGYTF

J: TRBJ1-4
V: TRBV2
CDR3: CASTGQDPNNEKLFF

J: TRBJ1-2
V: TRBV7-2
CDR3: CASSPRGVYGYTF

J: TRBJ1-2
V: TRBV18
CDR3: CASSPDRAANGYTF

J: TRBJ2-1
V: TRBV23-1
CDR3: CASSQSSSSYNEQFF

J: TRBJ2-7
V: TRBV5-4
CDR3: CAWGVWGEQYF

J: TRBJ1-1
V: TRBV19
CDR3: CASSIGQGRTEAFF

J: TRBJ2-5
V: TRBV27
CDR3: CASSLSSGQLQETQYF